This T cell receptor (beta chain) was sequenced during a study of blood T cell repertoires in COVID-19. Study-level information: The samples span acute and convalescent COVID-19 from the United States, Italy and Spain. PBMCs, B-cell-depleted T cells, or T cells provided the cDNA or gDNA that made up the material.

Germline assignment: CDR1 MRHNA and CDR2 SNTAGT. Trimming took 3 bases from V and 2 from J; bases not matched to a gene: 2. This CDR3 is 15 amino acids long. This clone rates as medium-sized. As handled by the study authors: Reference gene primer amplification in the assay estimated nucleated cell counts. Method: immunoSEQ multiplex PCR; TCRdb's copy keeps in-frame clones and lacks some. The DNA was the basis for D and trimming; V, J and clone size are from that table. The sample holds approximately 140,000 clones; about 80% are singletons and the top ten take approximately 5.8%. The chain joins TRBV6-4 to TRBJ2-3, with 10 positions matching TRBD1. Sequences were obtained from peripheral blood. This TCR was recovered from a human donor in a cohort sampled during active COVID-19. CDR3 DNA sequence: TGTGCCAGCAGTGAGGGACAGGGGCCCACAGATACGCAGTATTTT. This encodes CASSEGQGPTDTQYF.